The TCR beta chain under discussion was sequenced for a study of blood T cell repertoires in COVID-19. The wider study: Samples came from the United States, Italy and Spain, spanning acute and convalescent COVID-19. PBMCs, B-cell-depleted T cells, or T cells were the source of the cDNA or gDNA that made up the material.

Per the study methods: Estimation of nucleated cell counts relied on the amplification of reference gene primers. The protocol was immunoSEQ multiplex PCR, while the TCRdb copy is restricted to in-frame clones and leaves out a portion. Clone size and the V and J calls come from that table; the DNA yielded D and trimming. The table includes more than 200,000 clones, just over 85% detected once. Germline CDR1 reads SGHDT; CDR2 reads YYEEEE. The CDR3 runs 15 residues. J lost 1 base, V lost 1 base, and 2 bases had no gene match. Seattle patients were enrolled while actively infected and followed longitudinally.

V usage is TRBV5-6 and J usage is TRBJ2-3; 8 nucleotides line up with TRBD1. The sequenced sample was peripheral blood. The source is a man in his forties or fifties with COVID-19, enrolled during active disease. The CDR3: CASSLPGQGTDTQYF. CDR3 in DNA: TGTGCCAGCAGCTTGCCGGGACAGGGCACAGATACGCAGTATTTT. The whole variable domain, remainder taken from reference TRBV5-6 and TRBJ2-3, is DAGVTQSPTHLIKTRGQQVTLRCSPKSGHDTVSWYQQALGQGPQFIFQYYEEEERQRGNFPDRFSGHQFPNYSSELNVNALLLGDSALYLCASSLPGQGTDTQYFGPGTRLTVL.